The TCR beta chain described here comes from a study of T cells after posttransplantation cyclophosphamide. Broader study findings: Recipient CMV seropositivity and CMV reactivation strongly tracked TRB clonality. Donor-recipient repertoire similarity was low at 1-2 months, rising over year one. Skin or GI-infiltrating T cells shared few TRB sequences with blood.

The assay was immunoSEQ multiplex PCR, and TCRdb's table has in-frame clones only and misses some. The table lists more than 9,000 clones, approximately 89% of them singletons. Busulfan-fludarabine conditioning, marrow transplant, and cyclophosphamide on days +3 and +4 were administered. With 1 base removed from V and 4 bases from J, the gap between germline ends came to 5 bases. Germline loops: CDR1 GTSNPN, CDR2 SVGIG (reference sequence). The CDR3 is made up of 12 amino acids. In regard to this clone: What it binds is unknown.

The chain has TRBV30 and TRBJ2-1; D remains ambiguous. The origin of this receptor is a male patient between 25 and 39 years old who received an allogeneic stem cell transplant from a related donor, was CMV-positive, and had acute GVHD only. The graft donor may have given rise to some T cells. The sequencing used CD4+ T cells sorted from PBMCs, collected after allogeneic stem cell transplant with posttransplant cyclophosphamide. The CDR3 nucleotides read TGTGCCTGGAGTGAGCTGTACAATGAGCAGTTCTTC. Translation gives CAWSELYNEQFF.